This T cell receptor beta chain was retrieved from a study of blood T cell repertoires in COVID-19. The overall study: Whether acute or convalescent, the COVID-19 samples came from the United States, Italy and Spain. Sample material is recorded as cDNA or gDNA derived from T cells, B-cell-depleted T cells, or PBMCs.

Per the study methods: The authors estimated nucleated cell counts from reference gene primer amplification. Sequenced by immunoSEQ multiplex PCR; TCRdb stores in-frame clones only, minus some. V and J calls plus clone size are reproduced from that table; the DNA served to infer D and trimming. This sample has under 250,000 clones, with approximately 86% found just once. The sequence came from a woman aged 60 to 75 with active or convalescent COVID-19. The sequenced material came from peripheral blood.

The CDR3 loop is CASSLQGNYGYTF. CDR3 bases: TGTGCCAGCAGCTTACAGGGTAACTATGGCTACACCTTC. The chain couples TRBV9 to TRBJ1-2, with D perhaps matching TRBD1 (6 bases). This CDR3 has 13 amino acids. Germline V gene data show CDR1 as SGDLS and CDR2 as YYNGEE. Trimming stripped 4 bases from V and 1 base from J, with 8 bases between.